Sequencing of this T cell receptor beta chain was carried out in a study of blood T cell repertoires in COVID-19. Study background: Donors in the United States, Italy and Spain gave samples during acute or convalescent COVID-19. In each case, the material was cDNA or gDNA derived from T cells, B-cell-depleted T cells, or PBMCs.

Germline CDR1 and CDR2: MDHEN and SYDVKM. Trimming stripped 3 bases from V and 2 bases from J, with 10 bases between. The CDR3 has 14 amino acids. As processed by the authors: Nucleated cell number was recorded as an estimate derived from reference gene primer amplification. Some clones are missing from TCRdb's copy, which holds only in-frame ones; the method was immunoSEQ multiplex PCR. V and J calls and clone size follow that table, whereas D and trimming were derived from the DNA. The table has 55,000 to 95,000 clones, roughly 76% seen once. The sequence was collected from a woman aged 70 to 79 with acute or convalescent COVID-19. The rearrangement joins TRBV28 to TRBJ2-5; D call uncertain. The material sequenced was peripheral blood. CDR3 amino acids: CASSFPRSQETQYF. Written as DNA, the CDR3 is TGTGCCAGCAGTTTCCCCAGGTCTCAAGAGACCCAGTACTTC.